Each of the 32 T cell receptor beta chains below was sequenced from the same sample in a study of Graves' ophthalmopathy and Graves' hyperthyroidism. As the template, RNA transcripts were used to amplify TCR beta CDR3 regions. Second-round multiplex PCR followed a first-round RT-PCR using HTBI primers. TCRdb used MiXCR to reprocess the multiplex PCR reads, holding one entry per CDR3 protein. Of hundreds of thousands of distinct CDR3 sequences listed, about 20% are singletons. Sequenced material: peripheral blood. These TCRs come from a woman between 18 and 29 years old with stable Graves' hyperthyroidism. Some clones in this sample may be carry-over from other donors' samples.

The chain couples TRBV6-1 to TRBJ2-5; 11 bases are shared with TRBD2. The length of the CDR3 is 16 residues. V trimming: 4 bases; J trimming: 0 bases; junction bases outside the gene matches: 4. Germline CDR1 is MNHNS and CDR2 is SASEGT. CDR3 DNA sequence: TGTGCCAGCAGTGTCAGACTAGCGGGGTACCAAGAGACCCAGTACTTC. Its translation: CASSVRLAGYQETQYF.

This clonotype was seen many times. The CDR3 nucleotides read TGTGCCAGCAGCCCACAGGGTCGAGGAAACACCATATATTTT. It translates to CASSPQGRGNTIYF. V and J are TRBV12-3 or TRBV12-4 and TRBJ1-3, with D possibly TRBD1 on 6 matching bases. The V gene lost 6 bases and the J gene lost 4 bases, with 13 bases spanning the gap. The CDR3 has 14 amino acids.

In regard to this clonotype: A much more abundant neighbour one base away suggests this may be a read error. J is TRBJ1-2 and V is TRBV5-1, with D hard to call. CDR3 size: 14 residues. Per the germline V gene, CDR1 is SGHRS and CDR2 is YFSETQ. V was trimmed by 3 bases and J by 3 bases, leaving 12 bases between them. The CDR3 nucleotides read TGCGCCAGCAGCTCATCACAGATTGACTATGGCTACACCTTC. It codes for CASSSSQIDYGYTF.

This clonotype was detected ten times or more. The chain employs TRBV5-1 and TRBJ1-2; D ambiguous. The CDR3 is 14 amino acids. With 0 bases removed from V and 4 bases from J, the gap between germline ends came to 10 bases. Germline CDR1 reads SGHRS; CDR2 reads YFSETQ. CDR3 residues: CASSLEQARYGYTF. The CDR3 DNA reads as TGCGCCAGCAGCTTGGAGCAGGCCCGCTATGGCTACACCTTC. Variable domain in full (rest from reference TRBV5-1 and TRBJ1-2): KAGVTQTPRYLIKTRGQQVTLSCSPISGHRSVSWYQQTPGQGLQFLFEYFSETQRNKGNFPGRFSGRQFSNSRSEMNVSTLELGDSALYLCASSLEQARYGYTFGSGTRLTVV.

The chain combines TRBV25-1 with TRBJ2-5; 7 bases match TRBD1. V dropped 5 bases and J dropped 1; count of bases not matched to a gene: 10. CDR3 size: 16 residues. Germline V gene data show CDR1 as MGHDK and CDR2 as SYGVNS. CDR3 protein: CASSFRGRGTQETQYF. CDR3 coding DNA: TGTGCCAGCAGTTTCCGCGGCAGGGGGACCCAAGAGACCCAGTACTTC.

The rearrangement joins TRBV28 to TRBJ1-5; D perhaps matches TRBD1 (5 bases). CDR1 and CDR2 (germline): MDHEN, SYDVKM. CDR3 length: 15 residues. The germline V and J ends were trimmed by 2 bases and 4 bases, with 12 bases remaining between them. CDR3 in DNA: TGTGCCAGCAGTTTAAAGCTGCGGACAAATCAGCCCCAGCATTTT. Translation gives CASSLKLRTNQPQHF. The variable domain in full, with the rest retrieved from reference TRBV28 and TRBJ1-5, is DVKVTQSSRYLVKRTGEKVFLECVQDMDHENMFWYRQDPGLGLRLIYFSYDVKMKEKGDIPEGYSVSREKKERFSLILESASTNQTSMYLCASSLKLRTNQPQHFGDGTRLSIL.

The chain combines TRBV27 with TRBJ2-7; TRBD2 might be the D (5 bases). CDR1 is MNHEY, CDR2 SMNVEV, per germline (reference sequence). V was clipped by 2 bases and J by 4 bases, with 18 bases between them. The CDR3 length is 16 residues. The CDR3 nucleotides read TGTGCCAGCAGTTTAACGGAGGACGCCACCTTTTACGAGCAGTACTTC. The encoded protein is CASSLTEDATFYEQYF.

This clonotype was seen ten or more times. The CDR3 reads CASRGANTGELFF. As DNA, the CDR3 is TGTGCCAGCAGGGGCGCGAACACCGGGGAGCTGTTTTTT. The genes are TRBV27 and TRBJ2-2; D is unresolved. The V gene lost 6 bases and the J gene lost 0 bases, with 5 bases spanning the gap. Germline V gene data show CDR1 as MNHEY and CDR2 as SMNVEV (reference sequence). The CDR3 covers 13 residues.

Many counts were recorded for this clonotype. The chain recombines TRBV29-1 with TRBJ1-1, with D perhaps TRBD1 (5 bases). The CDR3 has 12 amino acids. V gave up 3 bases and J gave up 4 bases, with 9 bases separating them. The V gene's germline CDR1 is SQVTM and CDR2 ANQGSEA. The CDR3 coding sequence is TGCAGCGTTGAGTCGGGGCGCACTGAAGCTTTCTTT. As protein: CSVESGRTEAFF. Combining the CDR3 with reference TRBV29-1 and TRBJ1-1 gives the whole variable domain SAVISQKPSRDICQRGTSLTIQCQVDSQVTMMFWYRQQPGQSLTLIATANQGSEATYESGFVIDKFPISRPNLTFSTLTVSNMSPEDSSIYLCSVESGRTEAFFGQGTRLTVV.

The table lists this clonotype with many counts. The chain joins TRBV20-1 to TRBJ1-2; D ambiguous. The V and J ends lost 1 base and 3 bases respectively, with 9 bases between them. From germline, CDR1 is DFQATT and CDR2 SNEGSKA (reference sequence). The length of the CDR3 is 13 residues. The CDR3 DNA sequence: TGCAGTGCTAGAGGAGGATTACACTATGGCTACACCTTC. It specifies CSARGGLHYGYTF.

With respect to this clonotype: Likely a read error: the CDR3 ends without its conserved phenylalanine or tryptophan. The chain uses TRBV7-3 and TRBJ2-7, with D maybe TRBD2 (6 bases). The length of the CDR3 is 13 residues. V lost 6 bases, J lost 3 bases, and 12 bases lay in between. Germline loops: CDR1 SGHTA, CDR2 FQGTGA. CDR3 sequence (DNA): TGTGCCAGCAGGCAACTAGCCGGCTACGAGCAGTACTAC. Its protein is CASRQLAGYEQYY.

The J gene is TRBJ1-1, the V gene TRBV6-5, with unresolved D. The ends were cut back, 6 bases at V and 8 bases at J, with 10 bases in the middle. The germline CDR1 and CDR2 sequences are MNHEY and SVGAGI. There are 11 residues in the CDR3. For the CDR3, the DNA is TGTGCCAGCAGAGTTGGGTTGGAAGCTTTCTTT. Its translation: CASRVGLEAFF.

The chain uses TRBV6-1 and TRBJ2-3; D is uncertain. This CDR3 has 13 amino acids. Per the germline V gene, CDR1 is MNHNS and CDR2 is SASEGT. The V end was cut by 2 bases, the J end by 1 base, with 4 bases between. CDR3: CASSETGTDTQYF. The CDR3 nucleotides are TGTGCCAGCAGTGAAACGGGCACAGATACGCAGTATTTT.

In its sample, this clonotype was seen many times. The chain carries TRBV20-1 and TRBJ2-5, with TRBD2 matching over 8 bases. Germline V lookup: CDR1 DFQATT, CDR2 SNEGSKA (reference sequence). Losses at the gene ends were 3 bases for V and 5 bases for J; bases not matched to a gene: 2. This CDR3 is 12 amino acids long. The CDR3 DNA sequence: TGCAGTGCTAGCGGGGGGGACGAGACCCAGTACTTC. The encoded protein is CSASGGDETQYF.

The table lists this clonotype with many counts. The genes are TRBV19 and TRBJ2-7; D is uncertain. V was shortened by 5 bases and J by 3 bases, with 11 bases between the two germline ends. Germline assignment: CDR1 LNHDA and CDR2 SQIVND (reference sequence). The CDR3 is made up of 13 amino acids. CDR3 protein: CASSPGQHYEQYF. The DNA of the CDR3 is TGTGCCAGTAGTCCCGGGCAACACTACGAGCAGTACTTC. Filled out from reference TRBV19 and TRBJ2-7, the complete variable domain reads DGGITQSPKYLFRKEGQNVTLSCEQNLNHDAMYWYRQDPGQGLRLIYYSQIVNDFQKGDIAEGYSVSREKKESFPLTVTSAQKNPTAFYLCASSPGQHYEQYFGPGTRLTVT.

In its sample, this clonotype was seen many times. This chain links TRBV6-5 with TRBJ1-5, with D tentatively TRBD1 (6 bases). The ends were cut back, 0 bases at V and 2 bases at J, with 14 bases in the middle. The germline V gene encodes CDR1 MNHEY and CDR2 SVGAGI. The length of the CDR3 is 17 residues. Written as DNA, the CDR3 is TGTGCCAGCAGTTACTCGGGGAGGGGGGCTGGCAATCAGCCCCAGCATTTT. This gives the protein CASSYSGRGAGNQPQHF.

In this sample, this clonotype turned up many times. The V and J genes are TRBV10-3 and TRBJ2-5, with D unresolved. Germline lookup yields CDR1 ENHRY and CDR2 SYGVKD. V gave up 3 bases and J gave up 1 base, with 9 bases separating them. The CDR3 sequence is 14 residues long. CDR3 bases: TGTGCCATCAGTGAAGTGACGAGCCAAGAGACCCAGTACTTC. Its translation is CAISEVTSQETQYF.

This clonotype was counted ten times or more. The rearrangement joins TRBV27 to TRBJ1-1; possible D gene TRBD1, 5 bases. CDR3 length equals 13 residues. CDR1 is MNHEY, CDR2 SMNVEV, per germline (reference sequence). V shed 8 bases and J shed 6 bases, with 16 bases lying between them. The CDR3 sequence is CASLTTGTAEAFF. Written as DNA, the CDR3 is TGTGCCAGCCTAACGACCGGGACTGCTGAAGCTTTCTTT.

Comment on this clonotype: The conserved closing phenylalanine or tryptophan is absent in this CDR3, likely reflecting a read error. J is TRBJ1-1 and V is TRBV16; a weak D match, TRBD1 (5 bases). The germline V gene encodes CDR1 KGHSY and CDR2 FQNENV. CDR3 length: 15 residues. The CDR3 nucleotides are TGTGCCAGCACTTCTACACAGGCAGTAAACACCGAAGCTTTCCCT. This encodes CASTSTQAVNTEAFP.

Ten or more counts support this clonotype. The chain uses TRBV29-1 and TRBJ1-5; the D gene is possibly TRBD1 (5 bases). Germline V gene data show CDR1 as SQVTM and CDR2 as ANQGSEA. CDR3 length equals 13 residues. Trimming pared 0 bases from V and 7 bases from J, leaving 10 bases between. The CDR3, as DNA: TGCAGCGTTGAAGAAGTGGCAGGGCAGCCCCAGCATTTT. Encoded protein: CSVEEVAGQPQHF. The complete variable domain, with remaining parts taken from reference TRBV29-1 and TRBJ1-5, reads SAVISQKPSRDICQRGTSLTIQCQVDSQVTMMFWYRQQPGQSLTLIATANQGSEATYESGFVIDKFPISRPNLTFSTLTVSNMSPEDSSIYLCSVEEVAGQPQHFGDGTRLSIL.

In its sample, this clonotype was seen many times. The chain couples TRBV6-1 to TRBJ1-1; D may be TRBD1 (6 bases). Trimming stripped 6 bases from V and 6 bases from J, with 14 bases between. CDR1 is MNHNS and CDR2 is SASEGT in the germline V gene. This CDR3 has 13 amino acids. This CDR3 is CASRHGGRAEAFF. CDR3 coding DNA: TGTGCCAGCAGGCATGGGGGGCGGGCTGAAGCTTTCTTT.

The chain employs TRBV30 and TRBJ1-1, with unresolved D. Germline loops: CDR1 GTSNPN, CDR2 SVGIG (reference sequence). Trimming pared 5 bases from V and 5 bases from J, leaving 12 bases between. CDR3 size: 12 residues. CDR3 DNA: TGTGCCTGGGGTCGGGGAGATACTGAAGCTTTCTTT. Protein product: CAWGRGDTEAFF.

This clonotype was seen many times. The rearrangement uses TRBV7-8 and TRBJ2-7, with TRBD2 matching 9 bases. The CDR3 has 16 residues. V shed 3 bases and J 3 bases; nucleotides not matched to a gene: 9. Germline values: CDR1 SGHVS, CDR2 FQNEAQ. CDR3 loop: CASSLGSVAGVYEQYF. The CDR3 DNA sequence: TGTGCCAGCAGCTTGGGATCGGTAGCGGGAGTCTACGAGCAGTACTTC.

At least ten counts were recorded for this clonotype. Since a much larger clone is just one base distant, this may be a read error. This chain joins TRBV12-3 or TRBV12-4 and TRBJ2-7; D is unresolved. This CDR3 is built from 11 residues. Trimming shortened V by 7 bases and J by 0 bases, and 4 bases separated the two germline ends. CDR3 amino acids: CASTFSYEQYF. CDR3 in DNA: TGTGCCAGCACCTTCTCCTACGAGCAGTACTTC.

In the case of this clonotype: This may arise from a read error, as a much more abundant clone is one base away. The CDR3 nucleotides read TGTGCCAGCATGTCAGGGGGTTACTACTACGAGCAGTACGTC. It encodes CASMSGGYYYEQYV. The genes are TRBV6-2 or TRBV6-3 and TRBJ2-7; TRBD1 aligns across 7 bases. CDR1 and CDR2 (germline): MNHEY, SVGEGT. The J segment lost 3 bases and the V segment lost 7 bases, leaving 9 bases of the junction unmatched. The CDR3 is 14 residues long.

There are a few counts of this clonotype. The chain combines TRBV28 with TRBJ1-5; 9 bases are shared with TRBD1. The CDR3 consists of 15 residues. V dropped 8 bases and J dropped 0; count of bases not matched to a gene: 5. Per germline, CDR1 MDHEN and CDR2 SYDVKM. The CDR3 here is CASYRGLSSNQPQHF. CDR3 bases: TGTGCCAGCTACAGGGGGCTGAGTAGCAATCAGCCCCAGCATTTT.

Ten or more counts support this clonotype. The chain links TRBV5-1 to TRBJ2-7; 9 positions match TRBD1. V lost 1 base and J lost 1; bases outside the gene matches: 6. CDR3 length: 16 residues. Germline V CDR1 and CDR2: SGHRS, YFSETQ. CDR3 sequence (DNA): TGCGCCAGCAGCTTGACAGGGGGCAGCTTTTCCTACGAGCAGTACTTC. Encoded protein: CASSLTGGSFSYEQYF.

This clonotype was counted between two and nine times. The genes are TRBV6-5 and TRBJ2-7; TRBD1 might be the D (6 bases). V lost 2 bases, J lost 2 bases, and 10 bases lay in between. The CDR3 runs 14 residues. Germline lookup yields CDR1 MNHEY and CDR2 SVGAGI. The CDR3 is CASSYGGLTYEQYF. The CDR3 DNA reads TGTGCCAGCAGTTACGGGGGCCTTACCTACGAGCAGTACTTC.

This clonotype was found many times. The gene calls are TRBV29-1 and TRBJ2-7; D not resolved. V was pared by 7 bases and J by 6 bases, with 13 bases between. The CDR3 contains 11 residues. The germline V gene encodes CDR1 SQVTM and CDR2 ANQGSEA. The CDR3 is CSAIGYGEQYF. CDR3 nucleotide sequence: TGCAGCGCTATAGGCTACGGCGAGCAGTACTTC.

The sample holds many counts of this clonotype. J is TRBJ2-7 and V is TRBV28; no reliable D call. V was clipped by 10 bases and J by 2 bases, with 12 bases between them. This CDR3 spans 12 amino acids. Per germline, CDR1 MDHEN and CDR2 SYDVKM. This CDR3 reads CATLRTAYEQYF. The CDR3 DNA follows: TGTGCCACCTTACGAACAGCCTACGAGCAGTACTTC.

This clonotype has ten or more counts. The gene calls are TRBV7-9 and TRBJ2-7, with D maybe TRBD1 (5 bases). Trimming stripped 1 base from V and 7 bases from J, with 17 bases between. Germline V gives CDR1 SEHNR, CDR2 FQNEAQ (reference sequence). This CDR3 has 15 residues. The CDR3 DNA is TGTGCCAGCAGCTTAGTCAGGGTCGGACGAGGAGAGCAGTACTTC. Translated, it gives CASSLVRVGRGEQYF.

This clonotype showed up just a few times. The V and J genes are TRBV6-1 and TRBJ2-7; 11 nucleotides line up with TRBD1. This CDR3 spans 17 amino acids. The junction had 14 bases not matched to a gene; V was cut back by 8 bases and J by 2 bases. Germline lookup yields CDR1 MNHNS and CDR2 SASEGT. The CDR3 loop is CASGGHHRDRGTYEQYF. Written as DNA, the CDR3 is TGTGCCAGCGGAGGCCACCACCGGGACAGGGGGACCTACGAGCAGTACTTC.